This TCR beta chain is drawn from a study of T cell responses to AZD1222 COVID-19 vaccine. Findings and caveats of the study: Donors were mostly white British, more females; clonal diversity possibly underestimated. Regions 160-218 and 743-854 held dominance among vaccine-associated CD4 TCRs, which spanned spike.

On this clone: The antigen is not known.

Germline CDR1 and CDR2: SGHKS and YYEKEE (reference sequence). This CDR3 region has 12 residues. V was pared by 5 bases and J by 4 bases, with 10 bases between. The method was immunoSEQ multiplex PCR; TCRdb's version includes in-frame clones alone and lacks a portion of them. The data hold some 130,000 clones, with 65% to 90% observed a single time. The input for sequencing was peripheral blood, taken on day 0 of AZD1222 vaccination. This chain joins TRBV5-5 and TRBJ2-7; D not certain. The origin of this receptor is an adult in good health. The CDR3 nucleotides read TGTGCCAGCAGATACGTAGGGTACGAGCAGTACTTC. It encodes CASRYVGYEQYF.